This T cell receptor (beta chain) was profiled in a study of CD8+ T cells in alopecia areata. Study as a whole: A 6-month period off drug followed tofacitinib, which lasted 6 to 18 months.

The V and J ends lost 0 bases and 4 bases respectively, with 8 bases between them. CDR1 is SGHNT and CDR2 is YYREEE in the germline V gene (reference sequence). The CDR3 extends over 14 amino acids. Alopecia areata patients provided lesional scalp punch biopsies and peripheral blood. Following extraction, RNA underwent reverse transcription to cDNA, which served as the sequencing template. Generated by immunoSEQ multiplex PCR, the TCRdb table keeps only in-frame clones and is missing some. The table shows more than 100,000 clones, with roughly three fifths occurring only once. The sequence was collected from a human donor with alopecia areata. The V gene is TRBV5-4, the J gene TRBJ2-1; tentative D call: TRBD2 (5 bases). Sequencing was performed on CD4+ T cells sorted from blood, taken at week 0. The CDR3 coding sequence is TGTGCCAGCAGCTTGGCGGGGAAGTACAATGAGCAGTTCTTC. As protein: CASSLAGKYNEQFF.